This TCR beta chain comes out of a study of blood T cell repertoires in COVID-19. The CDR3 has 14 residues. The germline gives CDR1 MGHDK, CDR2 SYGVNS. Trimming took 0 bases from V and 3 from J, leaving 8 bases between them. Only in-frame clones appear in the TCRdb table, and some are missing; sequencing was by immunoSEQ multiplex PCR. Among 210,000 or so clones, approximately 81% were seen once, and the ten largest hold roughly a fifth. This sequence originates from a human donor in a cohort sampled during active COVID-19. The sequencing sample was made of peripheral blood. The V call is TRBV25-1, the J call TRBJ1-2; D not certain. For the CDR3, the DNA is TGTGCCAGCAGTGAATATGTCGGTGACTATGGCTACACCTTC. Protein: CASSEYVGDYGYTF.